The 12 T cell receptor beta chains listed next were all sequenced from one sample in a study of shared clonotypes between healthy human individuals. This table comes from immunoSEQ multiplex PCR, and its TCRdb copy is limited to in-frame clones, with some not included. This table has roughly 2.4 million clones, approximately 96% appearing once. Source material: naive CD4+ T cells sorted from blood. Subset denoted: CD45RA+ positively selected. Every receptor here comes from a man aged 18 to 30 in good health.

As regards this clone: Within the sample, other DNA sequences also encode this same CDR3. This sequence joins TRBV5-1 and TRBJ1-5; no reliable D call. Germline V gives CDR1 SGHRS, CDR2 YFSETQ. The V end was cut by 3 bases, the J end by 0 bases, with 7 bases between. The CDR3 length is 14 residues. CDR3 coding DNA: TGCGCCAGCAGCTCGGGGTATAGCAATCAGCCCCAGCATTTT. It is translated as CASSSGYSNQPQHF.

The chain has TRBV28 and TRBJ1-2; TRBD1 agrees at 8 bases. The V and J ends lost 6 bases and 4 bases, in that order; junction bases with no gene match: 13. There are 16 residues in the CDR3. Germline CDR1 MDHEN, CDR2 SYDVKM. This CDR3 reads CASRLTGEPGTYGYTF. DNA for the CDR3: TGTGCCAGCAGACTGACAGGGGAGCCTGGGACCTATGGCTACACCTTC.

This rearrangement joins TRBV7-2 to TRBJ1-2, with TRBD1 identical over 8 bases. CDR1 and CDR2 (germline): SGHTA, FQGNSA. The V and J ends lost 5 bases and 1 base, in that order; junction bases with no gene match: 6. The CDR3 sequence is 15 residues long. The CDR3 region has the DNA TGTGCCAGCAGCGCAGAACAGGGGGTTAACTATGGCTACACCTTC. This codes for CASSAEQGVNYGYTF. Filled out from reference TRBV7-2 and TRBJ1-2, the complete variable domain reads GAGVSQSPSNKVTEKGKDVELRCDPISGHTALYWYRQSLGQGLEFLIYFQGNSAPDKSGLPSDRFSAERTGGSVSTLTIQRTQQEDSAVYLCASSAEQGVNYGYTFGSGTRLTVV.

The chain carries TRBV11-3 and TRBJ2-1, with 8 bases that match TRBD2. Losses at the gene ends were 5 bases for V and 6 bases for J; bases not matched to a gene: 9. This CDR3 is 15 amino acids long. Germline CDR1 SGHNT, CDR2 YENEEA. The CDR3, as DNA: TGTGCCAGCAGCCCTCGAGCGGGAGTGGGCAATGAGCAGTTCTTC. Translation: CASSPRAGVGNEQFF.

This chain connects TRBV18 to TRBJ2-7, with D maybe TRBD1 (5 bases). V lost 3 bases and J 1 base, leaving 10 bases between the germline ends. The CDR3 spans 14 residues. Germline-derived CDR1 and CDR2 are KGHSH and LQKENI. CDR3 protein: CASSPTDMSYEQYF. The CDR3 region has the DNA TGTGCCAGCTCACCGACGGACATGTCCTACGAGCAGTACTTC.

This chain uses TRBV5-4 with TRBJ2-7, with TRBD2 matching over 8 bases. V gave up 1 base and J gave up 2 bases; unmatched junction bases: 5. The germline V gene has CDR1 SGHNT and CDR2 YYREEE (reference sequence). The CDR3 covers 15 residues. The CDR3 region is CASSLTGTSTYEQYF. For the CDR3, the DNA is TGTGCCAGCAGCTTGACCGGGACTAGTACCTACGAGCAGTACTTC.

For this clone: The same CDR3 arises from other DNA sequences in this sample as well. The chain joins TRBV10-3 to TRBJ2-3; no firm D call. CDR3 length equals 16 residues. V was trimmed by 0 bases and J by 2 bases, leaving 12 bases between them. Germline lookup yields CDR1 ENHRY and CDR2 SYGVKD. This chain's CDR3 is CAISESGGVLTDTQYF. The CDR3 region has the DNA TGTGCCATCAGTGAGTCTGGTGGGGTCCTCACAGATACGCAGTATTTT.

The chain combines TRBV10-1 with TRBJ2-1; 9 bases map to TRBD2. Germline V lookup: CDR1 WNHNN, CDR2 SYGVQD (reference sequence). The ends lost 6 bases at V and 0 bases at J; junction bases unmatched: 6. This CDR3 contains 16 residues. The CDR3 protein is CASSGGRASSYNEQFF. DNA of the CDR3: TGCGCCAGCAGCGGCGGGAGGGCGAGCTCCTACAATGAGCAGTTCTTC.

The chain carries TRBV11-3 and TRBJ2-2; 7 bases are shared with TRBD2. The CDR3 extends over 16 amino acids. The V gene end was trimmed by 3 bases and the J gene end by 6 bases; junction bases not matched to a gene: 10. Looked up from germline, CDR1 is SGHNT and CDR2 is YENEEA. CDR3 in amino acids: CASSFFAGVVAGELFF. CDR3 nucleotides: TGTGCCAGCAGCTTCTTCGCGGGAGTCGTAGCCGGGGAGCTGTTTTTT.

The V call is TRBV7-2, the J call TRBJ2-2; D is unresolved. V was shortened by 6 bases and J by 6 bases, with 17 bases between the two germline ends. The CDR3 contains 15 residues. Per the germline V gene, CDR1 is SGHTA and CDR2 is FQGNSA. CDR3 loop: CASSPWQTASGELFF. In DNA form, the CDR3 reads TGTGCCAGCAGTCCCTGGCAGACTGCCTCCGGGGAGCTGTTTTTT.

This clone was picked up a small number of times. The V and J genes are TRBV25-1 and TRBJ2-7, with 8 bases identical to TRBD1. J lost 5 bases, V lost 3 bases, and 9 bases had no gene match. CDR1 is MGHDK, CDR2 SYGVNS, per germline. This CDR3 region has 15 residues. The CDR3 region has the DNA TGTGCCAGCAGTGATCGAGGCAGGGGGCTAAACGAGCAGTACTTC. It codes for CASSDRGRGLNEQYF.

The chain joins TRBV5-1 to TRBJ2-7, with 11 bases identical to TRBD1. Germline trimming cut 4 bases from V and 5 bases from J; bases unmatched to any gene: 8. This CDR3 comprises 15 residues. Germline V gene sequence: CDR1 SGHRS, CDR2 YFSETQ. In DNA, the CDR3 is TGCGCCAGCAGCGGGAGGACAGGGGGCCTCCACGAGCAGTACTTC. This sequence encodes CASSGRTGGLHEQYF.